Listed here are 3 T cell receptor beta chains from one sample, sequenced in a study of blood T cell repertoires in COVID-19 (dated by TCRdb to about 2020). The library was built by means of the immunoSEQ multiplex PCR assay. As stored in TCRdb, this immuneACCESS dataset retains in-frame rearrangements with V and J assigned. A fraction of the clones does not appear; measured against another copy, unresolved V genes explain less than half of the discrepancy, and the remainder lacks a known reason. Counted in this sample were around 10,000 clones; 90% of them appeared once. The leading ten clones occupy about a tenth of the sample. The sample consisted of peripheral blood. The origin of the receptors is a human donor in a cohort sampled during active COVID-19.

CDR3 amino acids: CASSVGQGLTGEAFF. CDR3 in DNA: TGTGCCAGCAGCGTAGGACAGGGATTAACGGGTGAAGCTTTCTTT. V gene TRBV9 combines with J gene TRBJ1-1; 7 bases are a match to TRBD1. J lost 7 bases, V lost 0 bases, and 9 bases had no gene match. Germline CDR1 reads SGDLS; CDR2 reads YYNGEE. The CDR3 has 15 amino acids. Full variable domain (rest looked up from reference TRBV9 and TRBJ1-1): DSGVTQTPKHLITATGQRVTLRCSPRSGDLSVYWYQQSLDQGLQFLIQYYNGEERAKGNILERFSAQQFPDLHSELNLSSLELGDSALYFCASSVGQGLTGEAFFGQGTRLTVV.

This clone was counted a few times. The V call is TRBV5-1, the J call TRBJ1-2; 7 bases agree with TRBD1. The V segment lost 6 bases and the J segment 5 bases; nucleotides outside the gene matches: 13. This CDR3 is built from 15 residues. Germline values: CDR1 SGHRS, CDR2 YFSETQ. CDR3: CASKESNRGGYGYTF. The DNA for the CDR3 is TGCGCCAGCAAAGAATCCAACAGGGGAGGATATGGCTACACCTTC.

V usage is TRBV2 and J usage is TRBJ1-4, with a tentative D call TRBD1 (6 bases). With 7 bases removed from V and 5 bases from J, the gap between germline ends came to 17 bases. The germline V gene has CDR1 SNHLY and CDR2 FYNNEI. This CDR3 spans 15 amino acids. The CDR3 loop is CASTREGGPNEKLFF. The CDR3 DNA reads as TGTGCCAGCACCAGGGAGGGGGGTCCAAATGAAAAACTGTTTTTT. Filled out from reference TRBV2 and TRBJ1-4, the complete variable domain reads EPEVTQTPSHQVTQMGQEVILRCVPISNHLYFYWYRQILGQKVEFLVSFYNNEISEKSEIFDDQFSVERPDGSNFTLKIRSTKLEDSAMYFCASTREGGPNEKLFFGSGTQLSVL.